Listed below are T cell receptor beta chains from one sample, sequenced in a study of regulatory T cells in long-lasting Graves disease. TCRdb fed the multiplex PCR reads into MiXCR, producing one record per CDR3 protein. The data hold some 370,000 distinct CDR3 sequences, with about 20% observed a single time. Sequencing used peripheral blood mononuclear cells (PBMCs), obtained when the disease was refractory, from a patient treated with antithyroid drugs. These receptors were obtained from a female donor with Graves disease. Each CDR3 is given with its conserved first and last residue. The D gene is left open where the match is weak. Only some rows state a clone size, as once, few, many or a class for expanded clones.

D	V	size	J	DNA	CDR3
TRBD2	TRBV28	many	TRBJ2-2	TGTGCCAGCGGAACAGTTCGGGGACTAGCGAACACCGGGGAGCTGTTTTTT	CASGTVRGLANTGELFF
-	TRBV2	many	TRBJ1-1	TGTGCCAGCATCATACAACGAATTGGGATGAACACTGAAGCTTTCTTT	CASIIQRIGMNTEAFF
TRBD1	TRBV19	many	TRBJ1-1	TGTGCCAGTAGTAACGAATTTGGTCCGAGGGACAGGGCCAACACTGAAGCTTTCTTT	CASSNEFGPRDRANTEAFF
TRBD2	TRBV20-1	few	TRBJ2-7	TGCAGTGCTAGAGCGGGGACTAGAGTCGAGCAGTACTTC	CSARAGTRVEQYF
TRBD1	TRBV15	many	TRBJ2-5	TGTGCCACCAGCAGAGAGGACAGGGAAGGGGAGACCCAGTACTTC	CATSREDREGETQYF
TRBD1	TRBV7-2	-	TRBJ2-7	TGTGCCAGCAGCAAACAGGGGGCGCTTTACGAGCAGTACTTC	CASSKQGALYEQYF
TRBD2	TRBV2	few	TRBJ2-3	TGTGCCAGCAGAGCCCTTGTAGCGGGGAGCACAGATACGCAGTATTTT	CASRALVAGSTDTQYF
TRBD2	TRBV3-1	once	TRBJ2-2	TGTGCCAGCAGCCCGCGACTAGCGGGAGGGCCCGGGGAGCTGTTTTTT	CASSPRLAGGPGELFF
-	TRBV29-1	once	TRBJ2-7	TGCAGCGTTGTTGGCCGATACTACGAGCAGTACTTC	CSVVGRYYEQYF
-	TRBV2	few	TRBJ2-3	TGTGCCAGCAGTGAGGGGACACATAGCAATCAGCCCCAGTATTTT	CASSEGTHSNQPQYF
-	TRBV28	-	TRBJ2-1	TGTGCCAGCAGTTTTAGAGTTTATGAGCAGTTCTTC	CASSFRVYEQFF
-	TRBV11-2	many	TRBJ2-5	TGTGCCAGCAGCTTAGAGTTGGGCCCCCCCGCTACCCAGTACTTC	CASSLELGPPATQYF
-	TRBV3-1	-	TRBJ1-3	TGTGCCAGCAGCCAAGCGACGGGACGTGGAAACACCATATATTTT	CASSQATGRGNTIYF
TRBD1	TRBV20-1	few	TRBJ2-7	TGCAGTGCTAGGGCCCGGACAGGGGTGGTCGAGCAGTACTTC	CSARARTGVVEQYF
-	TRBV24-1	-	TRBJ1-5	TGTGCCACCAGTGATTCCCCGGGGGGACAGCCCCAGCATTTT	CATSDSPGGQPQHF
TRBD1	TRBV27	-	TRBJ1-6	TGTGCCAGCGCGCCGTGGAAGGGGGCAGAATCACCCCTCCACTTT	CASAPWKGAESPLHF
-	TRBV15	many	TRBJ1-1	TGTGCCACCAGCAGAGAGAGCAACACTGAAGCTTTCTTT	CATSRESNTEAFF
TRBD2	TRBV7-6	-	TRBJ2-7	TGTGCCAGCAGCTTATCCCCCCCGGGACTAGCGGGAGAGCAAACCTACGAGCAGTACTTC	CASSLSPPGLAGEQTYEQYF
-	TRBV29-1	-	TRBJ1-1	TGCAGCGTTCAGGCAGTCTCGGAAGCTTTCTTT	CSVQAVSEAFF
-	TRBV20-1	-	TRBJ2-7	TGCAGTGCTGTAGACCGCTACGAGCAGTACTTC	CSAVDRYEQYF
-	TRBV7-3	-	TRBJ2-7	TGTGCCAGCAGCTTAGATGGCGGGTGGGGCGAGCAGTACTTC	CASSLDGGWGEQYF
-	TRBV28	many	TRBJ1-4	TGTGCCAGCAGTACCCCCCAGGAGGGAGAAAAACTGTTTTTT	CASSTPQEGEKLFF
-	TRBV28	-	TRBJ2-1	TGTGCCAGCAGTTTTCTGGGGGTTGGTAATGAGCAGTTCTTC	CASSFLGVGNEQFF
-	TRBV27	many	TRBJ2-5	TGTGCCAGCACCCCGAGTCAGGGCAGTCCTCAAGAGACCCAGTACTTC	CASTPSQGSPQETQYF
-	TRBV5-6	-	TRBJ1-2	TGTGCCAGCAGCTTGGTGGACGAACCCGCGATGGGCTACACCTTC	CASSLVDEPAMGYTF
TRBD1	TRBV5-5	once	TRBJ2-5	TGTGCCAGCAGAAGGGGGCCCCAGGAGACCCAGTACTTC	CASRRGPQETQYF
-	TRBV28	many	TRBJ2-4	TGTGCCAGCAGTTTGATAACAGCGGGCATTCAGTACTTC	CASSLITAGIQYF
TRBD1	TRBV12-3/TRBV12-4	many	TRBJ2-7	TGTGCCAGCAGGAGGACAGGGGGCGACTCCTACGAGCAGTACTTC	CASRRTGGDSYEQYF
-	TRBV28	-	TRBJ2-7	TGTGCCAGCAGTCTCGGCGTAGGGGAGCGAGGCGAGCAGTACTTC	CASSLGVGERGEQYF
-	TRBV19	many	TRBJ1-1	TGTGCCAGTAACCCACGATGGCGGACTGAAGCTTTCTTT	CASNPRWRTEAFF
TRBD1	TRBV20-1	-	TRBJ1-5	TGCAGTGCTAGCCCCCCGGGACAGGGGGCAAATCAGCCCCAGCATTTT	CSASPPGQGANQPQHF
TRBD1	TRBV14	-	TRBJ1-2	TGTGCCAGCAGCCAAGTGGGACAGGGGCATGGCTACACCTTC	CASSQVGQGHGYTF
TRBD2	TRBV19	few	TRBJ2-1	TGTGCCACCCCAAGGAGCCCTCGCGACACTAGCGGGAGGGGGGTTGAGCAGTTCTTC	CATPRSPRDTSGRGVEQFF
TRBD1	TRBV30	-	TRBJ1-6	TGTGCCTGGAGTGTACGACAGGGGGCCATTTCACCCCTCCACTTT	CAWSVRQGAISPLHF
-	TRBV2	few	TRBJ2-2	TGTGCCAGCAGAATGGGGCAGGCGAACACCGGGGAGCTGTTTTTT	CASRMGQANTGELFF
-	TRBV19	-	TRBJ2-4	TGTGCCAGTAGTCCCGGCCAGTATAGGGCCAAAAACATTCAGTACTTC	CASSPGQYRAKNIQYF
-	TRBV2	many	TRBJ2-4	TGTGCCAGCAGTGTTAGCGGCAAAAACATTCAGTACTTC	CASSVSGKNIQYF
TRBD2	TRBV29-1	few	TRBJ2-1	TGCAGCGTTGAGGCTAGCGGGAGCTCCTACAATGAGCAGTTCTTC	CSVEASGSSYNEQFF
TRBD2	TRBV20-1	few	TRBJ2-2	TGCAGTGCTAGAGGGCGGGAGATTGTCACCGGGGAGCTGTTTTTT	CSARGREIVTGELFF
-	TRBV6-2/TRBV6-3	few	TRBJ1-5	TGTGCCAGCAGATCCCGACAACAGGATTATAGCAATCAGCCCCAGCATTTT	CASRSRQQDYSNQPQHF
-	TRBV2	many	TRBJ2-5	TGTGCCGTGCCGGGCCAACTCCAAGAGACCCAGTACTTC	CAVPGQLQETQYF